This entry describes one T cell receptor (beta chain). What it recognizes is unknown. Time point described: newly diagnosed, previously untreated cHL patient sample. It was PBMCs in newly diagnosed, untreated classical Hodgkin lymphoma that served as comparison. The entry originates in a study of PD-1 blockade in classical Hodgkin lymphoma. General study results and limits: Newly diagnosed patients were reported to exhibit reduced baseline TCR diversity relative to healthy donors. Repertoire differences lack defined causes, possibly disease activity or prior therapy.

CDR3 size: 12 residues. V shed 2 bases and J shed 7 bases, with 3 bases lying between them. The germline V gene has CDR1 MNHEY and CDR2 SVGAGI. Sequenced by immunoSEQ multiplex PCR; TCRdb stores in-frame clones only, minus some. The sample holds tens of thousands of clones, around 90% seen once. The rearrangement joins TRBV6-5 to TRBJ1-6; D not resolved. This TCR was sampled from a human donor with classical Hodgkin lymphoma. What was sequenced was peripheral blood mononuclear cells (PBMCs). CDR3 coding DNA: TGTGCCAGCAGTTACAGAAATTCACCCCTCCACTTT. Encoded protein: CASSYRNSPLHF.